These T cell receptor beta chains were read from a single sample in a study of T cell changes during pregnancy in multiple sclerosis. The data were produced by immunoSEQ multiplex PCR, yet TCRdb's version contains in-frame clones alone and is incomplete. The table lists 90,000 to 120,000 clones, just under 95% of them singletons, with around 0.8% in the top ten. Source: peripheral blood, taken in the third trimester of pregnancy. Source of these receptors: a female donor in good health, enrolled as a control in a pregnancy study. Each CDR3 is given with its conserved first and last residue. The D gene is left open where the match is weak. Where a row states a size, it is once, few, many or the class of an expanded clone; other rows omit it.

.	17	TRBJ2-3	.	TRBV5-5	TGTGCCAGCAGCCCCCTCGGAGCGGCTACTAGCACAGATACGCAGTATTTT	CASSPLGAATSTDTQYF
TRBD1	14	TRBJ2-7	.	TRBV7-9	TGTGCCAGCAGCTCTACAGGGGGCGGCGACGAGCAGTACTTC	CASSSTGGGDEQYF
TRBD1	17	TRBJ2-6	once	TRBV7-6	TGTGCCAGCAGGAGCGCTACAGGGGATGGTGGGGCCAACGTCCTGACTTTC	CASRSATGDGGANVLTF
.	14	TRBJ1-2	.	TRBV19	TGTGCCAGTAGCCGACGGGGTTCTAACTATGGCTACACCTTC	CASSRRGSNYGYTF
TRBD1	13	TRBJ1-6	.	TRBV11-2	TGTGCCAGCAGTTTACAGGGGGAATCACCCCTCCACTTT	CASSLQGESPLHF
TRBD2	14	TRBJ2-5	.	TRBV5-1	TGCGCCAGCAGCTCTGGGACTAGGCAAGAGACCCAGTACTTC	CASSSGTRQETQYF
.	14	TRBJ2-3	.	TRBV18	TGTGCCAGCTCACAGGGGATGAGCACAGATACGCAGTATTTT	CASSQGMSTDTQYF
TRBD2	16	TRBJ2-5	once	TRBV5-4	TGTGCCAGCAGCTTGGCTAGCGGGGGGGCGGAGGAGACCCAGTACTTC	CASSLASGGAEETQYF
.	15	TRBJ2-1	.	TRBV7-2	TGTGCCAGCAGCTTAGGTTCGGGGTGGCACAATGAGCAGTTCTTC	CASSLGSGWHNEQFF
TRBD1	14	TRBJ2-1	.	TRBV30	TGTGCCCGTACCGGGACAGGGGCATGGAATGAGCAGTTCTTC	CARTGTGAWNEQFF
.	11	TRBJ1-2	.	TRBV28	TGTGCCAGCAGCCCTAAGTATGGCTACACCTTC	CASSPKYGYTF
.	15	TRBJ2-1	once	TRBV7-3	TGTGCCAGCAGCTTAATTGCTTCGGCAGGCAATGAGCAGTTCTTC	CASSLIASAGNEQFF
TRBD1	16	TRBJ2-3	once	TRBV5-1	TGCGCCAGCAGCCCGAGGACAGGGGGCGGCACAGATACGCAGTATTTT	CASSPRTGGGTDTQYF
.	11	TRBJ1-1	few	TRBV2	TGTGCCAGCGCGGGGAACACTGAAGCTTTCTTT	CASAGNTEAFF
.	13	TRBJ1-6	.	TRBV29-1	TGCAGCGTAAAATCCCATCATAATTCACCCCTCCACTTT	CSVKSHHNSPLHF
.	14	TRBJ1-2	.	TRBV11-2	TGTGCCAGCAGCTTAGATATCAGGGTCCGGGGCTACACCTTC	CASSLDIRVRGYTF
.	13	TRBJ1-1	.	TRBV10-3	TGTGCCACCAAGCAGACTGCGAACACTGAAGCTTTCTTT	CATKQTANTEAFF
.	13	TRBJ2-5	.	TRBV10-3	TGTGCCACCAGAAACAGAGCACAAGAGACCCAGTACTTC	CATRNRAQETQYF
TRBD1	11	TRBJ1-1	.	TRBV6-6	TGTGCCAGCAGGGACAGGGATGAAGCTTTCTTT	CASRDRDEAFF
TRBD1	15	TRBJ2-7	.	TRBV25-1	TGTGCCAGCAGTGAATCGGGGCAGGGGGCCTACGAGCAGTACTTC	CASSESGQGAYEQYF
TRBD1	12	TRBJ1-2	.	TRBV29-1	TGCAGCGTTGCACAGGGGAACTATGGCTACACCTTC	CSVAQGNYGYTF
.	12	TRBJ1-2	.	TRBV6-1	TGTGCCAGCAGGGAGGCTAACTATGGCTACACCTTC	CASREANYGYTF
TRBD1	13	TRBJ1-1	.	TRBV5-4	TGTGCCAGCAGCTTGGACAGGGGCACTGAAGCTTTCTTT	CASSLDRGTEAFF
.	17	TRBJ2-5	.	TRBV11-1	TGTGCCAGCAGCTTAGGCTACTTAGGGGGGGGGCAAGAGACCCAGTACTTC	CASSLGYLGGGQETQYF
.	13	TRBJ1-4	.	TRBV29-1	TGCAGCGTGGCAGGGGTTTCGCGGGAAAAACTGTTTTTT	CSVAGVSREKLFF
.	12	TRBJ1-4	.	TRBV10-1	TGCGCCCCGAGTCGCCCTAATGAAAAACTGTTTTTT	CAPSRPNEKLFF
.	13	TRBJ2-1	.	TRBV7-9	TGTGCCAGCAGCCCCTGGGGCAAGGCTGAGCAGTTCTTC	CASSPWGKAEQFF
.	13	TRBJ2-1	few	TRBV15	TGTGCCACCAGCAGAGATCTAAGCGATGAGCAGTTCTTC	CATSRDLSDEQFF
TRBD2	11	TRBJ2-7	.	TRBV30	TGTGCCTGGAGCAGCGGGAACGAGCAGTACTTC	CAWSSGNEQYF
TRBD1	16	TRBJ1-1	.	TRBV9	TGTGCCAGCAGCGTAGCTAGGGACAGCGTGAACACTGAAGCTTTCTTT	CASSVARDSVNTEAFF
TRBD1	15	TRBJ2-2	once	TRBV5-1	TGCGCCAGCAGCTCCAATCAGGGGGAGACCGGGGAGCTGTTTTTT	CASSSNQGETGELFF
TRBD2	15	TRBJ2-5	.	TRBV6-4	TGTGCCAGCAGTGAAACTAGCGGGGGGCAAGAGACCCAGTACTTC	CASSETSGGQETQYF
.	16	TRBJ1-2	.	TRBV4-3	TGCGCCAGCAGCCAACTACTTGCAGGGATGAACTATGGCTACACCTTC	CASSQLLAGMNYGYTF
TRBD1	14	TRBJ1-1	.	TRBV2	TGTGCCAGCAGCGGGACAGTTCAGAACACTGAAGCTTTCTTT	CASSGTVQNTEAFF
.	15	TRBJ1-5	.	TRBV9	TGTGCCAGCAGCACCTCCGCAGGGGAAAATCAGCCCCAGCATTTT	CASSTSAGENQPQHF
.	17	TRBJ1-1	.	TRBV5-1	TGCGCCAGCAGCTTGGGCCGGGGCGGGAAAATGAACACTGAAGCTTTCTTT	CASSLGRGGKMNTEAFF
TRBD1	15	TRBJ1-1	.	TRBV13	TGTGCCAGCAGCCGGACCGGGACAGGGAACACTGAAGCTTTCTTT	CASSRTGTGNTEAFF
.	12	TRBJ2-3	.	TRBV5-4	TGTGCCAGCAGTCTTCAGACAGATACGCAGTATTTT	CASSLQTDTQYF
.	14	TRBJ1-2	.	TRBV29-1	TGCAGCGTTGCTATGTCAGGGGCGAACTATGGCTACACCTTC	CSVAMSGANYGYTF
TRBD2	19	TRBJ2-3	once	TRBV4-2	TGTGCCAGCAGCCAAGATTTAAAACGGACTAGCGGGGGGGCAGATACGCAGTATTTT	CASSQDLKRTSGGADTQYF
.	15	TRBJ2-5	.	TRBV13	TGTGCCAGCAGCTTAACGGGGGGCCCACAAGAGACCCAGTACTTC	CASSLTGGPQETQYF
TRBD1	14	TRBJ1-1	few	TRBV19	TGTGCCAGTAGTATAGGCAGGGGGCATTTTGAAGCTTTCTTT	CASSIGRGHFEAFF
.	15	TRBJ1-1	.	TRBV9	TGTGCCAGCAGCGTAGATTCAGGGGCTAATACTGAAGCTTTCTTT	CASSVDSGANTEAFF
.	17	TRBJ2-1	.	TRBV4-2	TGTGCCAGCAGCCAAGAGGGCCCTGAGAGCTCCTACAATGAGCAGTTCTTC	CASSQEGPESSYNEQFF
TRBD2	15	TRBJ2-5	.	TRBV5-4	TGTGCCAGCAGCTTGAGGCTAGCGGGCCAAGAGACCCAGTACTTC	CASSLRLAGQETQYF
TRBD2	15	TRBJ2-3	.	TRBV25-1	TGTGCCAGCAGGGAAGCGGGGGGGCCAGGGGATACGCAGTATTTT	CASREAGGPGDTQYF
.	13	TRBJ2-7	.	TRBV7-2	TGTGCCAGCAGCTTATCGGGACTCTACGAGCAGTACTTC	CASSLSGLYEQYF
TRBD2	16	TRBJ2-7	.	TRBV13	TGTGCCAGCAGCTTAGACGGAGCGGGGGGGCCCTACGAGCAGTACTTC	CASSLDGAGGPYEQYF
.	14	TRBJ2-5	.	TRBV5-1	TGCGCCAGCAGCTTGGCCGTAGAGCCAGAGACCCAGTACTTC	CASSLAVEPETQYF
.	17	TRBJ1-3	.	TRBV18	TGTGCCAGCTCACCTTTACGAGGAGACAGCTCTGGAAACACCATATATTTT	CASSPLRGDSSGNTIYF
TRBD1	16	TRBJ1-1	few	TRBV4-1	TGCGCCAGCAGCCAAGAAAGGACAGGGATGAACACTGAAGCTTTCTTT	CASSQERTGMNTEAFF
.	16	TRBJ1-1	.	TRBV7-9	TGTGCCAGCAGCTTATTGCCAGGGAAGGAGTACACTGAAGCTTTCTTT	CASSLLPGKEYTEAFF
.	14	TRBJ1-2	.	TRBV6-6	TGTGCCAGCACCCGGACAGACGCTAACTATGGCTACACCTTC	CASTRTDANYGYTF
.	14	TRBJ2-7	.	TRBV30	TGTGCCTGGGGTCTCGGGACACGGGAATACGAGCAGTACTTC	CAWGLGTREYEQYF
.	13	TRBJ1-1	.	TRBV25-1	TGTGCCACCTACGGACAGCAGGGCACTGAAGCTTTCTTT	CATYGQQGTEAFF
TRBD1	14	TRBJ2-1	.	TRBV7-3	TGTGCCAGCGGTCCGGGACAGGGGGGTAATGAGCAGTTCTTC	CASGPGQGGNEQFF
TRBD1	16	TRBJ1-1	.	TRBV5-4	TGTGCCAGCAGCCCCCCCACCGGACAGGGGAACACTGAAGCTTTCTTT	CASSPPTGQGNTEAFF
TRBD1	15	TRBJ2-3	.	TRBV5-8	TGTGCCAGCACTTTTTTGGACAGGGACACAGATACGCAGTATTTT	CASTFLDRDTDTQYF
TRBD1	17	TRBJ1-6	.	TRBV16	TGTGCCAGCAGCCAGTCCGGGACAGGGAGTTTGAATTCACCCCTCCACTTT	CASSQSGTGSLNSPLHF